The clone carrying this T cell receptor (beta chain) has only a few counts. Its antigen is unidentified. CDR1 KGHSH and CDR2 LQKENI come from the germline V gene. This CDR3 is 17 amino acids long. J gave up 3 bases and V 2 bases, and 12 bases lay outside the gene matches. This entry comes from a study of regulatory T cells in long-lasting Graves disease. Study-wide findings and caveats: Preferential use of TRBV28, TRBJ1-2 and TRBJ2-5 was seen in persistent disease. Accuracy might have suffered from few samples. Persistent Graves' patients possessed reduced TCR diversity relative to recently diagnosed ones.

As to time point: persistent/refractory GD, antithyroid drugs over 5 years with positive TRAb. The TCR library was made from RNA that had been extracted from PBMCs in TRIzol. Xi'an, China, was home to the endocrinology department that provided patients. Both iRepertoire HTBI primers and Arm-PCR of CDR3 regions were used to build the TCR beta libraries. TCRdb reprocessed the multiplex PCR reads via MiXCR and lists one record per CDR3 protein. The sample lists a few hundred thousand distinct CDR3 sequences, roughly a fifth occurring once. The sequencing used peripheral blood mononuclear cells (PBMCs), collected when the disease was refractory, from a patient treated with antithyroid drugs. The chain recombines TRBV18 with TRBJ2-7, with 8 bases that match TRBD2. This clonotype originated in a female donor with Graves disease. CDR3 residues: CASSPFPVGTSGYEQYF. The CDR3 DNA sequence: TGTGCCAGCTCACCATTCCCGGTGGGTACTAGCGGCTACGAGCAGTACTTC.